These T cell receptor beta chains were read from a single sample in a study of CD8+CD57+ T cells in acquired aplastic anemia. TCRdb passed the reads through MiXCR, listing each CDR3 protein once. There are some 290,000 distinct CDR3 sequences in the sample; around three fifths occur only once, and less than 10% lies in the top ten. Material for sequencing was sorted CD4+, CD8+, or CD8+CD57+ T cells (not recorded which) from PBMCs. These receptors all stem from a human donor with severe aplastic anemia or a healthy control (not recorded which). CDR3s leave out the opening cysteine and the closing phenylalanine or tryptophan. Fields, in order: D gene, CDR3 length, J gene, V gene, CDR3 protein. A D gene is named only where the DNA matches it firmly.

>.|16|TRBJ1-2|TRBV24-1
ATSDPSSRLGDPYGYT
>.|11|TRBJ1-2|TRBV7-4
ASSLYGAGGYT
>.|12|TRBJ1-3|TRBV11-1
ASSFGGPGNTIY
>.|12|TRBJ1-2|TRBV20-1
SALRTEQDYGYT
>TRBD1|13|TRBJ1-2|TRBV5-6
ASSTPGQGICGYT
>.|10|TRBJ2-1|TRBV7-2
ASSPPWGMQF
>.|11|TRBJ1-2|TRBV10-3
AIGPVDRYGYT
>.|13|TRBJ1-5|TRBV6-5
ASSHQGGGNQPQH
>TRBD1|11|TRBJ2-1|TRBV25-1
ASPRDRGNEQF
>TRBD2|13|TRBJ2-7|TRBV24-1
ATSATSGVTQEQY
>TRBD1|11|TRBJ1-2|TRBV5-1
ASSLDRGVGYT
>.|14|TRBJ1-6|TRBV25-1
ASRESASSYNSPLH
>TRBD2|14|TRBJ2-1|TRBV7-9
ASSLARGGAYNEQF
>TRBD2|11|TRBJ2-1|TRBV20-1
SASGGAEGEQF
>.|11|TRBJ2-3|TRBV7-8
ASSFPGTDTQY
>TRBD2|13|TRBJ2-3|TRBV7-2
ASSLAAGGPDTQY
>.|11|TRBJ1-1|TRBV12-3/TRBV12-4
ASSLGWNTEAF
>.|11|TRBJ2-7|TRBV7-2
ASSLVPNYEQY
>.|14|TRBJ1-5|TRBV20-1
SARGGAGESNQPQH
>TRBD1|12|TRBJ2-7|TRBV9
ASQPEQGAYEQY
>.|12|TRBJ1-4|TRBV19
ASKNRATNEKLF
>TRBD1|13|TRBJ2-7|TRBV10-1
ASSEYRGVSYEQY
>TRBD1|12|TRBJ1-2|TRBV6-4
ASRADRVFDGYT
>TRBD2|13|TRBJ2-5|TRBV20-1
SAPLAGRDQETQY
>.|15|TRBJ1-6|TRBV5-6
ASSLVKGGPYNSPLH
>.|13|TRBJ2-1|TRBV10-3
ASREGAGAYNEQF
>TRBD1|10|TRBJ1-1|TRBV29-1
SVQDRGTEAF
>.|12|TRBJ2-7|TRBV2
ASSEGTAVYEQY
>TRBD2|14|TRBJ2-1|TRBV24-1
ATSEWTSGGNNEQF
>.|10|TRBJ1-6|TRBV7-2
ASSLNGSPLH
>TRBD1|13|TRBJ2-7|TRBV20-1
SALDTGTGGLEQY
>.|13|TRBJ1-5|TRBV2
ASSVLGISNQPQH
>TRBD1|15|TRBJ2-1|TRBV6-5
ASSYLGQSGTYNEQF
>.|9|TRBJ2-7|TRBV6-5
ASRYSYEQY
>TRBD1|13|TRBJ2-5|TRBV29-1
SVEDRDRVEETQY
>.|12|TRBJ1-5|TRBV9
ASSVGDSNRPQH
>.|12|TRBJ2-3|TRBV7-2
ASSPTTATDTQY
>.|17|TRBJ1-3|TRBV24-1
ATSDRGLTDRFSGNTIY
>.|15|TRBJ1-3|TRBV10-3
AISGGFGGRSGNTIY
>.|11|TRBJ2-5|TRBV2
ASSENREETQY
>TRBD2|15|TRBJ2-7|TRBV7-9
ASSLVARLAGSYEQY
>.|13|TRBJ2-2|TRBV24-1
ATSDTGFDTGELF